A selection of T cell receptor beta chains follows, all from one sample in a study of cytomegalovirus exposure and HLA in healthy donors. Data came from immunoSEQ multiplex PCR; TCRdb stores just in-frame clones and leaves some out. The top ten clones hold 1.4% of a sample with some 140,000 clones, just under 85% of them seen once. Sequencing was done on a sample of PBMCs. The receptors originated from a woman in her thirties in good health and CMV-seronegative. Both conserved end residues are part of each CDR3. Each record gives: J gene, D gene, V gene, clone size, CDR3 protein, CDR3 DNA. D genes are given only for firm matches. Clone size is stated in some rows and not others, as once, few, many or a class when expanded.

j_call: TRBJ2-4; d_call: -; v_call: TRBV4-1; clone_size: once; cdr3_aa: CASSQGVEIQYF; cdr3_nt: TGCGCCAGCAGCCAAGGAGTCGAAATTCAGTACTTC
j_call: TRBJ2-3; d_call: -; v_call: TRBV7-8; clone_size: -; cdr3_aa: CASSSYESTDTQYF; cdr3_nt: TGTGCCAGCAGCAGCTACGAAAGCACAGATACGCAGTATTTT
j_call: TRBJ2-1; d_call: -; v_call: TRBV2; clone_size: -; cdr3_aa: CASSESLGQFF; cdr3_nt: TGTGCCAGCAGTGAGAGCCTCGGGCAGTTCTTC
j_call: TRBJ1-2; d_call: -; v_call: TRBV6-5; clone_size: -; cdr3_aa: CASSYRSRQLDGYTF; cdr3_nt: TGTGCCAGCAGTTACCGCTCCCGACAGCTAGATGGCTACACCTTC
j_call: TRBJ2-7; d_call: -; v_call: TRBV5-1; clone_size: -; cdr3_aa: CASSLDLVGEQYF; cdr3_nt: TGCGCCAGCAGCTTGGACCTAGTCGGCGAGCAGTACTTC
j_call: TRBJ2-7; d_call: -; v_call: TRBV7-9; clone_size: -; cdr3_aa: CASSLLTYEQYF; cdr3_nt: TGTGCCAGCAGCCTACTCACCTACGAGCAGTACTTC
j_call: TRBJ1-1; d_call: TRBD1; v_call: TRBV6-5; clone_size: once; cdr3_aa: CASSRRGDTEAFF; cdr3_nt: TGTGCCAGCAGTCGCAGGGGGGACACTGAAGCTTTCTTT
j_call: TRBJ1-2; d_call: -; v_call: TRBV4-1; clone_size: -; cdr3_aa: CASSQDRDIDYGYTF; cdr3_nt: TGCGCCAGCAGCCAAGATCGCGACATAGACTATGGCTACACCTTC
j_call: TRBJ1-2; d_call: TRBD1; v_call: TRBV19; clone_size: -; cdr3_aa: CASSVTGWNYGYTF; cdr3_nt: TGTGCCAGTAGTGTGACAGGGTGGAACTATGGCTACACCTTC
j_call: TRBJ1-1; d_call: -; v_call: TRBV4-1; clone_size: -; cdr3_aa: CASSDNREMNTEAFF; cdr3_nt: TGCGCCAGCAGCGATAACAGGGAAATGAACACTGAAGCTTTCTTT
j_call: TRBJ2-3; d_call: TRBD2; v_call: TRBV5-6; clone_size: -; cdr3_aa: CASSFIAGGTDTQYF; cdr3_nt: TGTGCCAGCAGCTTCATAGCGGGGGGCACAGATACGCAGTATTTT
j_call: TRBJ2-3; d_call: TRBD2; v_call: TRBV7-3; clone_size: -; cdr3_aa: CASSGGSGTSTDTQYF; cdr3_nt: TGTGCCAGCTCTGGCGGGAGCGGCACTAGCACAGATACGCAGTATTTT
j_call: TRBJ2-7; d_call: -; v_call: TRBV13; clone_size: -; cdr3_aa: CASSPRRGSYEQYF; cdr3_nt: TGTGCCAGCAGTCCGCGCCGGGGTTCCTACGAGCAGTACTTC
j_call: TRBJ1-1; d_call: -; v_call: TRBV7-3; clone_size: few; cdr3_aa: CASSLTRNTEAFF; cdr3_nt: TGTGCCAGCAGCTTAACGAGGAACACTGAAGCTTTCTTT
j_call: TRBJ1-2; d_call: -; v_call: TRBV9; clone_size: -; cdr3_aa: CASSGDYGYTF; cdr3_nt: TGTGCCAGCAGCGGCGATTATGGCTACACCTTC